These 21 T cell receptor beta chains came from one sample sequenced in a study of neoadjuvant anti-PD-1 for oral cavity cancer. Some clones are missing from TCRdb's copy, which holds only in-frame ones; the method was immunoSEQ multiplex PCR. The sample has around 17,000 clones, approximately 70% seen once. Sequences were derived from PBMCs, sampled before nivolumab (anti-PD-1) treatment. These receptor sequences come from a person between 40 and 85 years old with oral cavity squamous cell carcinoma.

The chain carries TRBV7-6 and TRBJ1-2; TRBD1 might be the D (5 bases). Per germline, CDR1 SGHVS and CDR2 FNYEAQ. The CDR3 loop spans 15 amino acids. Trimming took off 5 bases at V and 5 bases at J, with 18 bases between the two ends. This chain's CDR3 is CASSQGAGTSYGYTF. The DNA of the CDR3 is TGTGCCAGCAGCCAAGGGGCCGGGACGTCTTATGGCTACACCTTC.

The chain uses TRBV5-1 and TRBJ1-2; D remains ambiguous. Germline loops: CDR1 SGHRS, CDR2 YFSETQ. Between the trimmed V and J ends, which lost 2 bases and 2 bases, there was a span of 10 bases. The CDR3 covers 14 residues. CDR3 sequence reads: CASSFGQLNYGYTF. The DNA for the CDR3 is TGCGCCAGCAGCTTCGGGCAGCTCAACTATGGCTACACCTTC.

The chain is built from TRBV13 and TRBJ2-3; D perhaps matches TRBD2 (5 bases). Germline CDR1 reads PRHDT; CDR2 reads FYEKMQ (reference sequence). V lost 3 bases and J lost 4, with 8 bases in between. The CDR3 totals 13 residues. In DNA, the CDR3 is TGTGCCAGCAGCTTGGCTAGCTCAGATACGCAGTATTTT. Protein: CASSLASSDTQYF.

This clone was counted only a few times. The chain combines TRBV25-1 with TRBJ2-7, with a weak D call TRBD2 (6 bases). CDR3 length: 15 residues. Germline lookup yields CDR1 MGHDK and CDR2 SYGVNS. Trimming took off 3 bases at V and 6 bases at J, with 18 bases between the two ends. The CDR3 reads CASSEKGLGSVEQYF. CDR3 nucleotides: TGTGCCAGCAGTGAGAAGGGACTGGGCTCGGTCGAGCAGTACTTC.

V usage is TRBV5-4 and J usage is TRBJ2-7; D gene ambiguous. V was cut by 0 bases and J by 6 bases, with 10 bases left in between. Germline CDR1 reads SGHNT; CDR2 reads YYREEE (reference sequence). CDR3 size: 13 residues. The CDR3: CASSLALSREQYF. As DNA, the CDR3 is TGTGCCAGCAGCTTGGCGCTCAGCCGCGAGCAGTACTTC.

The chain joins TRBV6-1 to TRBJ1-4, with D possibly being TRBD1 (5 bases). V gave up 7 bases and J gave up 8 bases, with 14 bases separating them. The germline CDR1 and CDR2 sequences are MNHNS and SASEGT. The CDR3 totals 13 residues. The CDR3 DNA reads TGTGCCAGCAACCGGGGCTCGTGGGAAAAACTGTTTTTT. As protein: CASNRGSWEKLFF.

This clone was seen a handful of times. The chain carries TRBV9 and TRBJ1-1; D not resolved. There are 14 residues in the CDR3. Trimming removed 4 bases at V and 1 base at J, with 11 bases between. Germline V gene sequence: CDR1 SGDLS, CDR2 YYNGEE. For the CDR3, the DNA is TGTGCCAGCAGCCCCCAAGTCGCGAACACTGAAGCTTTCTTT. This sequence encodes CASSPQVANTEAFF.

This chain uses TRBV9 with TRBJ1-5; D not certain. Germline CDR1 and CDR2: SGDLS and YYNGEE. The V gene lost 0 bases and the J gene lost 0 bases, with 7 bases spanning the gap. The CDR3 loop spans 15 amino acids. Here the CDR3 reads CASSVGSLSNQPQHF. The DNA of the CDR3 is TGTGCCAGCAGCGTAGGAAGTCTTAGCAATCAGCCCCAGCATTTT.

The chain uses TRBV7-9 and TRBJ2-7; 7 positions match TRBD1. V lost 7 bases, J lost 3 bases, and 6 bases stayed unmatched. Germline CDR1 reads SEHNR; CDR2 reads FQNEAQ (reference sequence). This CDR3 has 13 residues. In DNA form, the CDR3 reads TGTGCCAGCACCCCCGGACAGGTCTACGAGCAGTACTTC. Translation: CASTPGQVYEQYF.

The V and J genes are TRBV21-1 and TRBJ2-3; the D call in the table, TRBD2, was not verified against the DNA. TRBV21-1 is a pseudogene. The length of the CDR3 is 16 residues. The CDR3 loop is CASSKARETKRNTQYF. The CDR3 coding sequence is TGTGCCAGCAGCAAAGCACGAGAAACTAAGAGGAATACGCAGTATTTT.

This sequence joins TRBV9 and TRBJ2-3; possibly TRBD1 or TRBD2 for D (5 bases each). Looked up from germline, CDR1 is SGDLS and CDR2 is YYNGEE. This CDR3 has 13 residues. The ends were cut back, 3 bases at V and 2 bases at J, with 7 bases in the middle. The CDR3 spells CASSDGTTDTQYF. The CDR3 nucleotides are TGTGCCAGCAGCGACGGGACCACAGATACGCAGTATTTT.

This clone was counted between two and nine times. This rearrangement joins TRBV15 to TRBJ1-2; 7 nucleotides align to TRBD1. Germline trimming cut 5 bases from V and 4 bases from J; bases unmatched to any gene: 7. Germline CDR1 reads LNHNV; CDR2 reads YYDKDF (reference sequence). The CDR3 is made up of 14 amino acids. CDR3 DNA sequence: TGTGCCACCAGCCGAACCCGACAGGGCTATGGCTACACCTTC. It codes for CATSRTRQGYGYTF.

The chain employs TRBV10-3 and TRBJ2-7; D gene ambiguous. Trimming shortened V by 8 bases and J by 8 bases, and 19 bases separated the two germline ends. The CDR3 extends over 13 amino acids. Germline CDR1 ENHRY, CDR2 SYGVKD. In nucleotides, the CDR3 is TGTGCCATCTCCCAAGACAACGCCGGTCAGCAGTACTTC. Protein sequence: CAISQDNAGQQYF.

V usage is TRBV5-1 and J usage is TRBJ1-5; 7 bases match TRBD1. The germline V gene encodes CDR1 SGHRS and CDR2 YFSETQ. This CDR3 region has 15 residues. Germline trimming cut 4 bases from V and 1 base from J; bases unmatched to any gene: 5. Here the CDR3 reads CASSLMTGSNQPQHF. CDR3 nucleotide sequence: TGCGCCAGCAGCCTAATGACAGGGAGCAATCAGCCCCAGCATTTT.

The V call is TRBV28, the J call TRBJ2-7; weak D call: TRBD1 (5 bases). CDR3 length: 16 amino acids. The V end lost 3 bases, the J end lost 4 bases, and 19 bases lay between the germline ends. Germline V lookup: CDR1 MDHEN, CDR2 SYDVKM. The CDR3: CASSFFDATGAYEQYF. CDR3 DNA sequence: TGTGCCAGCAGTTTTTTCGATGCCACTGGGGCTTACGAGCAGTACTTC.

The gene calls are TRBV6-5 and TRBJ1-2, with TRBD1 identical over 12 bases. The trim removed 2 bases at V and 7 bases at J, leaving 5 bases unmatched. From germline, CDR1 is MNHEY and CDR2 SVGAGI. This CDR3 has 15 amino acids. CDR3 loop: CASSYLGTGGFGYTF. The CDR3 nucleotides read TGTGCCAGCAGTTACCTTGGGACAGGGGGCTTTGGCTACACCTTC.

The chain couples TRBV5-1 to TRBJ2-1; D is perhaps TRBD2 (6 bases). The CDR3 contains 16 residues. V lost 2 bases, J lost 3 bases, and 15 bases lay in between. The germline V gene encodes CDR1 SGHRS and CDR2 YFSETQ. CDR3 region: CASSFRSSDGYNEQFF. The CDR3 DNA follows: TGCGCCAGCAGCTTTAGGTCTAGCGACGGCTACAATGAGCAGTTCTTC.

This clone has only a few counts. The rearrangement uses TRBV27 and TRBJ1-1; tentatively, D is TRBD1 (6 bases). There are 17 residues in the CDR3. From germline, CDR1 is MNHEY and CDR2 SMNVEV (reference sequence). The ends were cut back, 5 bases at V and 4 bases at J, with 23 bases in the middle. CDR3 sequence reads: CASSRPGQGGISTEAFF. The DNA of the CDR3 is TGTGCCAGCAGTAGACCGGGACAAGGTGGAATTTCCACTGAAGCTTTCTTT.

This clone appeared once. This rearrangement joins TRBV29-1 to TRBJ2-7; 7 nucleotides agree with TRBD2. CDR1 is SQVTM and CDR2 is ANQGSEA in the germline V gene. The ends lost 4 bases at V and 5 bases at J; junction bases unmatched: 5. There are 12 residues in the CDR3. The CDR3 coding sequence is TGCAGCGTTGGATGGGGGGGTAACGAGCAGTACTTC. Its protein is CSVGWGGNEQYF.

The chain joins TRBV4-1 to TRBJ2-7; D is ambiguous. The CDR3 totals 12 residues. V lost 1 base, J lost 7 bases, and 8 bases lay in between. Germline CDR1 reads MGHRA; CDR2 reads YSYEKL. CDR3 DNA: TGCGCCAGCAGCCAAGGGCTGGGGGAGCAGTACTTC. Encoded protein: CASSQGLGEQYF.

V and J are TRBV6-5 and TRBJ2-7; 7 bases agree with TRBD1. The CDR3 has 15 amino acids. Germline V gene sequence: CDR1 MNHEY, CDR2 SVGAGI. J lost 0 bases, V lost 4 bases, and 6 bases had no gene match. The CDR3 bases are TGTGCCAGCAGTTCAACCGGGACAGTCTCCTACGAGCAGTACTTC. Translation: CASSSTGTVSYEQYF.